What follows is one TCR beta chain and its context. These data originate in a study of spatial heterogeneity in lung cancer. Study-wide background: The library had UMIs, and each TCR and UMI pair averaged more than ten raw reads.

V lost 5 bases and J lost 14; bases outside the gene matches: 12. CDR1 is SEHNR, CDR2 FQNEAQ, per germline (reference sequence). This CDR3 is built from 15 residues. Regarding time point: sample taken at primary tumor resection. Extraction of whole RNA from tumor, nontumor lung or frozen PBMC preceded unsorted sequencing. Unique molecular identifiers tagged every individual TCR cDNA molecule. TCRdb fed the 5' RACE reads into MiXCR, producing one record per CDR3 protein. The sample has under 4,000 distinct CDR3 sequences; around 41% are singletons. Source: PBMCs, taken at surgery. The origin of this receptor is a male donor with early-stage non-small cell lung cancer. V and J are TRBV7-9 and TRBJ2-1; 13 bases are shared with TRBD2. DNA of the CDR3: TGTGCCAGCAGCCCTAGGACTAGCGGGAGTTCTGGGGAGTTCTTC. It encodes CASSPRTSGSSGEFF.